This T cell receptor (beta chain) was profiled in a study of blood T cell repertoires in COVID-19. Looked up from germline, CDR1 is KGHDR and CDR2 is SFDVKD. V was clipped by 1 base and J by 8 bases; unmatched bases: 4. CDR3 length: 14 residues. In the authors' methods: Reference gene primers were amplified, and this amplification served to estimate nucleated cell counts. Generated by immunoSEQ multiplex PCR, the TCRdb table keeps only in-frame clones and is missing some. V and J calls and clone size are as listed in that table; D and trimming were resolved from the DNA. The table shows under 75,000 clones, with 73% occurring only once.

V gene TRBV24-1 combines with J gene TRBJ2-1; 7 nucleotides agree with TRBD2. The source material was peripheral blood. The source of this sequence is a man in his fifties or sixties with acute or convalescent COVID-19. The CDR3 is CATSDLERDDEQFF. CDR3 DNA sequence: TGTGCCACCAGTGATTTAGAGCGGGATGATGAGCAGTTCTTC.